This is a list of T cell receptor beta chains from one sample in a study of blood T cell repertoires in COVID-19. The data were produced by immunoSEQ multiplex PCR, yet TCRdb's version contains in-frame clones alone and is incomplete. The sample yields a few hundred thousand clones, about nine tenths seen once. Sequenced input: peripheral blood. The receptors were gathered from a woman aged 25 to 39 with active or convalescent COVID-19. CDR3s include the opening cysteine and the closing phenylalanine or tryptophan. D genes are given only for firm matches. Clone size, where shown, is once, few, many, or a class for clones that have expanded.

>-|TRBV5-1|-|TRBJ1-1
CASSLSSGVTEAFF
>TRBD1|TRBV5-6|-|TRBJ2-3
CASSPGGTGGDTQYF
>TRBD2|TRBV5-6|-|TRBJ2-3
CASSLEAGGADTQYF
>-|TRBV6-1|-|TRBJ1-5
CASSVARNQPQHF
>TRBD1|TRBV7-9|-|TRBJ2-7
CASSLVDRGTYEQYF
>-|TRBV4-3|-|TRBJ1-2
CASSPRNREYGYTF
>-|TRBV5-1|-|TRBJ2-2
CASSSRVDVGELFF
>-|TRBV5-1|once|TRBJ1-5
CASSLPGVGQPQHF
>TRBD2|TRBV27|-|TRBJ2-1
CASSLFRTSGGAYNEQFF
>TRBD2|TRBV24-1|-|TRBJ2-1
CATSGTSGGPSYNEQFF
>TRBD1|TRBV11-1|-|TRBJ2-1
CASSLRDSRNEQFF
>TRBD2|TRBV5-4|-|TRBJ2-3
CASSLRAGAGADTQYF
>-|TRBV18|-|TRBJ2-7
CASSNTQGYEQYF
>TRBD1|TRBV7-9|-|TRBJ2-7
CASSLDRSKDYEQYF
>TRBD1|TRBV18|-|TRBJ1-1
CASSRRQGLTEAFF
>-|TRBV29-1|-|TRBJ1-3
CSVRDGSTIYF
>TRBD2|TRBV2|-|TRBJ2-1
CASSDYRGGNEQFF
>-|TRBV7-8|-|TRBJ2-1
CASSLAKGGATDEQFF
>-|TRBV7-8|few|TRBJ1-5
CASSLSPYQPQHF
>-|TRBV6-4|-|TRBJ1-1
CASSARSQSRNTEAFF
>-|TRBV11-2|-|TRBJ1-2
CASSLGGGLGNYGYTF
>-|TRBV7-9|-|TRBJ2-3
CASSPSGTDTQYF